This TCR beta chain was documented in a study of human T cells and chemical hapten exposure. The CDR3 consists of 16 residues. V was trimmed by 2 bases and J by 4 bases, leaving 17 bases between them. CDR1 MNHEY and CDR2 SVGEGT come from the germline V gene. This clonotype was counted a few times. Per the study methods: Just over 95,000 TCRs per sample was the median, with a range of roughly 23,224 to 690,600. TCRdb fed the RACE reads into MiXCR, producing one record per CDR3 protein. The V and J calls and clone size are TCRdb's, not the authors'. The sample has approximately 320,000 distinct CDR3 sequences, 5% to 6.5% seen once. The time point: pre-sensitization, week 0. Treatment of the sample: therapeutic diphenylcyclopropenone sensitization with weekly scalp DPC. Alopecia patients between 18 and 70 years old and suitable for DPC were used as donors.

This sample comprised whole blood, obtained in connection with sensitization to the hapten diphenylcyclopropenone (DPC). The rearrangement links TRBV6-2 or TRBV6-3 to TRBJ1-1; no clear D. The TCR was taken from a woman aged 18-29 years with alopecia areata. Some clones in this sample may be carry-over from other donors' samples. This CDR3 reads CASSYLPVEGGTEAFF. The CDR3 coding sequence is TGTGCCAGCAGTTACCTTCCAGTGGAGGGCGGCACTGAAGCTTTCTTT.